Presented here are 8 T cell receptor beta chains from one specimen sequenced in a study of CD8 T cells in Susac syndrome. Random hexamers were used to reverse transcribe 0.5 to 1 ug of RNA. MiXCR, run by TCRdb on the immunoSEQ multiplex PCR reads, gives a single entry per CDR3 protein. The sample carries roughly 89,000 distinct CDR3 sequences, 95% to 97% recorded once. The specimen was CD8+ T cells from PBMCs. The receptors derive from a human donor with Susac syndrome.

V gene TRBV20-1 combines with J gene TRBJ2-5, with 8 bases fitting TRBD2. V lost 0 bases and J lost 8; bases outside the gene matches: 11. Germline V lookup: CDR1 DFQATT, CDR2 SNEGSKA (reference sequence). The CDR3 contains 15 residues. The CDR3 DNA sequence: TGCAGTGCTAGAGATCTAGCGGCGGGGGGCGGCACCCAGTACTTC. This codes for CSARDLAAGGGTQYF.

J is TRBJ2-3 and V is TRBV28; D is uncertain. Trimming stripped 1 base from V and 10 bases from J, with 9 bases between. The CDR3 totals 12 residues. Looked up from germline, CDR1 is MDHEN and CDR2 is SYDVKM. CDR3 residues: CASSLSGRAQYF. The CDR3 coding sequence is TGTGCCAGCAGTTTATCGGGTAGAGCGCAGTATTTT.

The rearrangement links TRBV5-1 to TRBJ2-1, with D perhaps TRBD2 (5 bases). The germline V gene encodes CDR1 SGHRS and CDR2 YFSETQ. The CDR3 extends over 13 amino acids. The ends were cut back, 4 bases at V and 5 bases at J, with 10 bases in the middle. The CDR3 nucleotides are TGCGCCAGCAGCCCGGACTCTGACAATGAGCAGTTCTTC. Translating it yields CASSPDSDNEQFF.

The chain couples TRBV6-1 to TRBJ2-1, with 8 bases that match TRBD1. With V trimmed by 6 bases and J by 7 bases, 20 bases remained unmatched. This CDR3 has 18 residues. CDR1 and CDR2 from the germline V gene are MNHNS and SASEGT. The CDR3 loop is CASSNRFPRTGLVNEQFF. CDR3 in DNA: TGTGCCAGCAGCAACAGGTTCCCTCGGACAGGGCTGGTGAATGAGCAGTTCTTC.

This clonotype was counted a single time. The chain couples TRBV9 to TRBJ2-2; D uncertain. Trimming took off 0 bases at V and 5 bases at J, with 2 bases between the two ends. This CDR3 is built from 12 residues. Germline CDR1 and CDR2: SGDLS and YYNGEE. The DNA for the CDR3 is TGTGCCAGCAGCGTAGAAACCGGGGAGCTGTTTTTT. Its protein is CASSVETGELFF.

V gene TRBV28 combines with J gene TRBJ2-7; maybe TRBD1 (7 bases). Trimming left V 7 bases short and J 2 bases short, with 21 bases between. Germline CDR1 MDHEN, CDR2 SYDVKM. CDR3 length: 16 amino acids. CDR3 coding DNA: TGTGCCAGCAACAAATACCTGGCAGGGGGGACCTACGAGCAGTACTTC. Its protein is CASNKYLAGGTYEQYF.

This clonotype was found once. The chain carries TRBV6-2 or TRBV6-3 and TRBJ2-5; 9 nucleotides agree with TRBD2. The germline CDR1 and CDR2 sequences are MNHEY and SVGEGT. V lost 10 bases, J lost 6 bases, and 9 bases stayed unmatched. CDR3 length: 13 residues. The CDR3 DNA reads TGTGCCACCCGGACTAGCGTCGACCAGACCCAGTACTTC. Amino acids: CATRTSVDQTQYF.

Of note for this clonotype: No conserved phenylalanine or tryptophan is present at the end of the CDR3, so a read error is the likely explanation. No DNA is shown, since the ends of the CDR3 on it are uncertain; the CDR3 is the one TCRdb lists. The genes are TRBV6-2 or TRBV6-3 and TRBJ1-1. Per germline, CDR1 MNHEY and CDR2 SVGEGT. 13 amino acids form the CDR3, both terminal residues included. CDR3: CASSFSGNTEAFL.